This T cell receptor beta chain was recovered during a study of blood T cell repertoires in COVID-19. The overall study: COVID-19 samples, acute and convalescent, were from the United States, Italy and Spain.

The data were produced by immunoSEQ multiplex PCR, yet TCRdb's version contains in-frame clones alone and is incomplete. In the table there are some 130,000 clones, about four fifths of which are singletons. The TCR comes from a man aged 35 to 55 with active or convalescent COVID-19. The specimen sequenced was peripheral blood.

The CDR3 protein is CAWMGQANTDTQYF. As DNA, the CDR3 is TGTGCCTGGATGGGACAAGCGAACACAGATACGCAGTATTTT. V gene TRBV30 combines with J gene TRBJ2-3, with D perhaps matching TRBD1 (6 bases). Trimming removed 4 bases at V and 2 bases at J, with 13 bases between. The CDR3 runs to 14 residues. CDR1 is GTSNPN and CDR2 is SVGIG in the germline V gene (reference sequence).